This T cell receptor (beta chain) came from a study of cytomegalovirus exposure and HLA in healthy donors. General observations from the study: Reported results showed that the classifier diagnosed cytomegalovirus status with high specificity and sensitivity. Most TCR sequences showed up rarely, but some public TCRs showed up in many donors. One later analysis, an examination of the roughly 130 validation repertoires, found that first-cohort TCR clusters tended to co-occur in them.

Repertoires were generated with immunoSEQ multiplex PCR, while TCRdb's copy carries only in-frame clones and drops some. The table has 110,000 or so clones, around 85% seen once. There are 16 residues in the CDR3. Germline CDR1 KGHSH, CDR2 LQKENI. J was trimmed by 2 bases and V by 5 bases; bases with no gene match: 7. As regards this clone: Its antigen is unknown.

This clonotype originated in a woman aged 18-29 years in good health and CMV-seronegative. The chain combines TRBV18 with TRBJ1-5; 9 bases line up with TRBD1. The sample comprised PBMCs. CDR3 in amino acids: CASSSGDREGNQPQHF. As DNA, the CDR3 is TGTGCCAGCTCATCCGGGGACAGGGAGGGCAATCAGCCCCAGCATTTT.